The present T cell receptor beta chain was sequenced within a study of blood T cells in healthy people across ages. General study findings and limits: Roughly linearly, TCR beta diversity per million T cells fell as age increased.

Unmatched junction bases numbered 10, after V lost 7 bases and J lost 4 bases. The CDR3 runs to 14 residues. In germline, CDR1 is MDHEN, CDR2 SYDVKM. For the second PCR, which ran for roughly 7 to 11 cycles, a sample-barcoded 5' primer and a J-beta primer mix were used. TCRdb passed the 5' RACE reads through MiXCR, listing each CDR3 protein once. Of around 990,000 distinct CDR3 sequences in the sample, about 23% are singletons; the top ten hold 0.75%. In this sample, this clonotype turned up a few times. As yet, its antigen is unknown. These data were likewise used in another study, on T cells of mothers and their children.

Sequences were obtained from blood. The chain is built from TRBV28 and TRBJ2-7, with TRBD1 matching 7 bases. This TCR was recovered from a girl aged 2 to 9 in good health. The CDR3 loop is CASIEQGRSYEQYF. CDR3 DNA sequence: TGTGCCAGCATAGAACAGGGGCGCTCATACGAGCAGTACTTC.